One and the same sample provided the 26 T cell receptor beta chains below, sequenced in a study of OX40 agonist ivuxolimab in advanced cancers. The method was immunoSEQ multiplex PCR; TCRdb's version includes in-frame clones alone and lacks a portion of them. The data hold approximately 35,000 clones, with roughly 74% observed a single time. Here the sequenced sample was CD4+ or CD8+ T cells sorted from blood, taken in a trial of the OX40 agonist ivuxolimab. Every receptor here comes from an adult with an advanced solid tumor such as melanoma, head and neck, liver or kidney cancer.

This clone has a handful of counts. The chain links TRBV5-4 to TRBJ1-6; TRBD1 might be the D (6 bases). The germline gives CDR1 SGHNT, CDR2 YYREEE (reference sequence). Between the trimmed V and J ends, which lost 1 base and 7 bases, there was a span of 18 bases. The CDR3 has 17 amino acids. CDR3 DNA: TGTGCCAGCAGCTTGAGTCCCGGGCAGGGGTGGAATTCACCCCTCCACTTT. Encoded protein: CASSLSPGQGWNSPLHF.

The rearrangement links TRBV19 to TRBJ1-1; 7 bases map to TRBD1. Germline CDR1 and CDR2: LNHDA and SQIVND (reference sequence). This CDR3 has 12 amino acids. After removal of 5 bases from V and 6 bases from J, the junction contained 3 bases not matched to a gene. Here the CDR3 reads CASSLTGAEAFF. CDR3 coding DNA: TGTGCCAGTAGTCTTACAGGGGCTGAAGCTTTCTTT.

The J gene is TRBJ2-3, the V gene TRBV30; 13 bases are a match to TRBD2. In germline, CDR1 is GTSNPN, CDR2 SVGIG (reference sequence). The CDR3 extends over 15 amino acids. The V gene end was trimmed by 3 bases and the J gene end by 6 bases; junction bases not matched to a gene: 6. The CDR3 here is CAWRPGLAGWDTQYF. The CDR3 DNA reads as TGTGCCTGGAGACCGGGACTAGCGGGGTGGGATACGCAGTATTTT.

This clone was detected only once. The gene calls are TRBV7-9 and TRBJ2-7; D ambiguous. CDR1 is SEHNR and CDR2 is FQNEAQ in the germline V gene (reference sequence). V lost 2 bases, J lost 6 bases, and 11 bases lay in between. CDR3 length equals 13 residues. DNA of the CDR3: TGTGCCAGCAGCTTAATGGGGATAGGCGAGCAGTACTTC. Translating it yields CASSLMGIGEQYF.

The chain couples TRBV11-2 to TRBJ2-6; 11 nucleotides line up with TRBD2. Trimming removed 1 base from V and 3 bases from J; junction bases left unmatched: 8. Looked up from germline, CDR1 is SGHAT and CDR2 is FQNNGV. The length of the CDR3 is 19 residues. The chain's CDR3 is CASSLGFSGGARGANVLTF. The DNA for the CDR3 is TGTGCCAGCAGCTTAGGTTTTAGCGGGGGGGCCCGTGGGGCCAACGTCCTGACTTTC.

The chain links TRBV19 to TRBJ1-2; D is uncertain. The CDR3 runs to 12 residues. V dropped 1 base and J dropped 7 bases, with 7 bases sitting between them. Germline-derived CDR1 and CDR2 are LNHDA and SQIVND (reference sequence). For the CDR3, the DNA is TGTGCCAGTAGTATAGTCAAGGGTGGCTACACCTTC. Amino acid sequence: CASSIVKGGYTF. Together with reference TRBV19 and TRBJ1-2, the CDR3 gives the full variable domain: DGGITQSPKYLFRKEGQNVTLSCEQNLNHDAMYWYRQDPGQGLRLIYYSQIVNDFQKGDIAEGYSVSREKKESFPLTVTSAQKNPTAFYLCASSIVKGGYTFGSGTRLTVV.

The chain joins TRBV7-9 to TRBJ2-3; possibly TRBD1 for D (6 bases). CDR1 is SEHNR, CDR2 FQNEAQ, per germline (reference sequence). The CDR3 is made up of 12 amino acids. V was shortened by 3 bases and J by 10 bases, with 11 bases between the two germline ends. CDR3 region: CASSFPGEAQYF. The CDR3 DNA sequence: TGTGCCAGCAGCTTCCCAGGGGAAGCGCAGTATTTT. Together with reference TRBV7-9 and TRBJ2-3, the CDR3 gives the full variable domain: DTGVSQNPRHKITKRGQNVTFRCDPISEHNRLYWYRQTLGQGPEFLTYFQNEAQLEKSRLLSDRFSAERPKGSFSTLEIQRTEQGDSAMYLCASSFPGEAQYFGPGTRLTVL.

The chain couples TRBV7-3 to TRBJ1-1; D unclear. V lost 5 bases, J lost 2 bases, and 9 bases lay in between. Germline CDR1 and CDR2: SGHTA and FQGTGA. The CDR3 contains 13 residues. DNA for the CDR3: TGTGCCAGCAGCAAAGGGATAAACACTGAAGCTTTCTTT. Its translation is CASSKGINTEAFF.

This clone was observed a single time. V and J are TRBV9 and TRBJ1-6; D is perhaps TRBD1 (5 bases). CDR1 is SGDLS, CDR2 YYNGEE, per germline. The CDR3 consists of 19 residues. V lost 1 base, J lost 6 bases, and 23 bases lay in between. The CDR3, as DNA: TGTGCCAGCAGCGTAATCCGAGAAGTCGCGGAGGACACTAATTCACCCCTCCACTTT. The encoded protein is CASSVIREVAEDTNSPLHF.

This clone was seen only a few times. The chain joins TRBV29-1 to TRBJ1-2, with TRBD1 matching over 7 bases. Germline CDR1 reads SQVTM; CDR2 reads ANQGSEA. The CDR3 sequence is 11 residues long. V was clipped by 6 bases and J by 4 bases; unmatched bases: 2. The CDR3: CSVRTGYGYTF. CDR3 DNA sequence: TGCAGCGTGCGGACAGGCTATGGCTACACCTTC. Full variable domain (rest looked up from reference TRBV29-1 and TRBJ1-2): SAVISQKPSRDICQRGTSLTIQCQVDSQVTMMFWYRQQPGQSLTLIATANQGSEATYESGFVIDKFPISRPNLTFSTLTVSNMSPEDSSIYLCSVRTGYGYTFGSGTRLTVV.

The gene calls are TRBV2 and TRBJ1-1; D may be TRBD1 (6 bases). The CDR3 runs 13 residues. Germline V gene data show CDR1 as SNHLY and CDR2 as FYNNEI. Trimming shortened V by 6 bases and J by 5 bases, and 13 bases separated the two germline ends. CDR3 sequence reads: CASRTTGSTEAFF. Written as DNA, the CDR3 is TGTGCCAGCAGAACGACAGGTAGTACTGAAGCTTTCTTT.

This clone appeared a single time. The chain is built from TRBV7-9 and TRBJ1-6; unclear D gene. The CDR3 extends over 15 amino acids. V was trimmed by 1 base and J by 6 bases, leaving 10 bases between them. CDR1 and CDR2 (germline): SEHNR, FQNEAQ (reference sequence). The CDR3 bases are TGTGCCAGCAGCTTAGAGACCGGCGGTAATTCACCCCTCCACTTT. Encoded protein: CASSLETGGNSPLHF.

This sequence joins TRBV14 and TRBJ2-3, with a tentative D call TRBD1 (5 bases). From germline, CDR1 is SGHDN and CDR2 FVKESK. V lost 0 bases and J lost 0, with 13 bases in between. The CDR3 runs to 17 residues. CDR3 residues: CASSQDLGQASTDTQYF. CDR3 DNA sequence: TGTGCCAGCAGCCAAGATCTGGGGCAGGCAAGCACAGATACGCAGTATTTT.

V and J are TRBV19 and TRBJ2-5, with a tentative D call TRBD1 (6 bases). V was clipped by 3 bases and J by 5 bases, with 28 bases between them. Germline-derived CDR1 and CDR2 are LNHDA and SQIVND (reference sequence). CDR3 size: 19 residues. The CDR3 reads CASSIVPRDTGRSGETQYF. In DNA form, the CDR3 reads TGTGCCAGTAGTATCGTCCCCCGGGACACGGGGCGATCTGGGGAGACCCAGTACTTC.

The sample holds a few counts of this clone. V gene TRBV7-7 combines with J gene TRBJ2-5; 10 nucleotides agree with TRBD1. CDR3 size: 14 residues. Germline assignment: CDR1 SSHAT and CDR2 FNYEAQ (reference sequence). J was trimmed by 5 bases and V by 2 bases; bases with no gene match: 2. CDR3 loop: CASSLLDRGETQYF. CDR3 bases: TGTGCCAGCAGCTTACTGGACAGGGGGGAGACCCAGTACTTC.

This clone was observed a handful of times. The V call is TRBV2, the J call TRBJ2-1; TRBD2 matches 9 bases. The CDR3 loop spans 15 amino acids. Trimming removed 4 bases from V and 4 bases from J; junction bases left unmatched: 5. CDR1 is SNHLY, CDR2 FYNNEI, per germline. In nucleotides, the CDR3 is TGTGCCAGCAGTGTGCAAGCGGGGGGATACAATGAGCAGTTCTTC. As protein: CASSVQAGGYNEQFF.

The sample holds a few counts of this clone. The rearrangement uses TRBV2 and TRBJ1-5, with D hard to call. CDR3 size: 13 residues. CDR1 and CDR2 (germline): SNHLY, FYNNEI. V shed 4 bases and J shed 3 bases, with 7 bases lying between them. CDR3 in amino acids: CASSGDNNQPQHF. The CDR3 coding sequence is TGTGCCAGCAGTGGAGACAACAATCAGCCCCAGCATTTT. Variable domain in full (rest from reference TRBV2 and TRBJ1-5): EPEVTQTPSHQVTQMGQEVILRCVPISNHLYFYWYRQILGQKVEFLVSFYNNEISEKSEIFDDQFSVERPDGSNFTLKIRSTKLEDSAMYFCASSGDNNQPQHFGDGTRLSIL.

The rearrangement links TRBV6-1 to TRBJ1-5; D might be TRBD1 (5 bases). V was cut by 1 base and J by 7 bases, with 8 bases left in between. The CDR3 length is 13 residues. Germline V gives CDR1 MNHNS, CDR2 SASEGT. CDR3 in amino acids: CASSEERGQPQHF. The CDR3 DNA reads as TGTGCCAGCAGTGAAGAGAGGGGACAGCCCCAGCATTTT.

The rearrangement uses TRBV6-5 and TRBJ1-1; no reliable D call. The CDR3 totals 12 residues. The germline V gene has CDR1 MNHEY and CDR2 SVGAGI. Trimming removed 7 bases at V and 0 bases at J, with 6 bases between. CDR3 DNA: TGTGCCAGCAATTCCGTGAACACTGAAGCTTTCTTT. This encodes CASNSVNTEAFF.

The chain couples TRBV7-2 to TRBJ1-6; no definite D call. The germline V gene encodes CDR1 SGHTA and CDR2 FQGNSA. This CDR3 spans 11 amino acids. V was cut by 5 bases and J by 6 bases, with 2 bases left in between. CDR3 DNA sequence: TGTGCCAGCAGCCTTAATTCACCCCTCCACTTT. It specifies CASSLNSPLHF. The whole variable domain, remainder taken from reference TRBV7-2 and TRBJ1-6, is GAGVSQSPSNKVTEKGKDVELRCDPISGHTALYWYRQSLGQGLEFLIYFQGNSAPDKSGLPSDRFSAERTGGSVSTLTIQRTQQEDSAVYLCASSLNSPLHFGNGTRLTVT.

The rearrangement links TRBV2 to TRBJ2-5, with D unclear. This CDR3 is 12 amino acids long. Trimming left V 1 base short and J 5 bases short, with 5 bases between. The V gene's germline CDR1 is SNHLY and CDR2 FYNNEI. Here the CDR3 reads CASSEGWETQYF. The CDR3 DNA reads TGTGCCAGCAGTGAAGGGTGGGAGACCCAGTACTTC. The entire variable domain, with the rest obtained from reference TRBV2 and TRBJ2-5, is as follows: EPEVTQTPSHQVTQMGQEVILRCVPISNHLYFYWYRQILGQKVEFLVSFYNNEISEKSEIFDDQFSVERPDGSNFTLKIRSTKLEDSAMYFCASSEGWETQYFGPGTRLLVL.

This chain links TRBV5-5 with TRBJ1-1; TRBD1 agrees at 8 bases. The CDR3 is made up of 13 amino acids. The V gene end was trimmed by 2 bases and the J gene end by 3 bases; junction bases not matched to a gene: 0. Germline V gives CDR1 SGHKS, CDR2 YYEKEE (reference sequence). CDR3 DNA sequence: TGTGCCAGCAGCTTACAGGGGGACACTGAAGCTTTCTTT. Translation gives CASSLQGDTEAFF.

V gene TRBV4-1 combines with J gene TRBJ2-5, with a tentative D call TRBD1 (5 bases). The CDR3 totals 13 residues. Per the germline V gene, CDR1 is MGHRA and CDR2 is YSYEKL. Trimming cost V 2 bases and J 5 bases, with 9 bases left between them. CDR3 amino acids: CASSQQGSETQYF. The CDR3 nucleotides are TGCGCCAGCAGCCAACAGGGATCGGAGACCCAGTACTTC.

This sequence joins TRBV4-1 and TRBJ2-1; the D gene is possibly TRBD2 (7 bases). CDR1 and CDR2 from the germline V gene are MGHRA and YSYEKL. Trimming cost V 4 bases and J 0 bases, with 16 bases left between them. The CDR3 spans 17 residues. The CDR3 bases are TGCGCCAGCAGCCGGGGGGGGCTGACCCCCTCCTACAATGAGCAGTTCTTC. This translates into CASSRGGLTPSYNEQFF.

This clone was detected a few times. The chain recombines TRBV6-5 with TRBJ1-5, with a weak D call TRBD1 (5 bases). The CDR3 sequence is 12 residues long. Germline-derived CDR1 and CDR2 are MNHEY and SVGAGI. Trimming left V 1 base short and J 7 bases short, with 5 bases between. The CDR3 is CASSYWGQPQHF. The CDR3 DNA follows: TGTGCCAGCAGTTACTGGGGCCAGCCCCAGCATTTT.

The sample holds a few counts of this clone. V usage is TRBV4-1 and J usage is TRBJ2-1; 10 bases match TRBD1. V shed 5 bases and J 8 bases; nucleotides not matched to a gene: 18. Looked up from germline, CDR1 is MGHRA and CDR2 is YSYEKL. The CDR3 spans 18 residues. The DNA for the CDR3 is TGCGCCAGCAGCACACCAAGAAACCCGGGACAGGGGATCGATGAGCAGTTCTTC. Its protein is CASSTPRNPGQGIDEQFF.